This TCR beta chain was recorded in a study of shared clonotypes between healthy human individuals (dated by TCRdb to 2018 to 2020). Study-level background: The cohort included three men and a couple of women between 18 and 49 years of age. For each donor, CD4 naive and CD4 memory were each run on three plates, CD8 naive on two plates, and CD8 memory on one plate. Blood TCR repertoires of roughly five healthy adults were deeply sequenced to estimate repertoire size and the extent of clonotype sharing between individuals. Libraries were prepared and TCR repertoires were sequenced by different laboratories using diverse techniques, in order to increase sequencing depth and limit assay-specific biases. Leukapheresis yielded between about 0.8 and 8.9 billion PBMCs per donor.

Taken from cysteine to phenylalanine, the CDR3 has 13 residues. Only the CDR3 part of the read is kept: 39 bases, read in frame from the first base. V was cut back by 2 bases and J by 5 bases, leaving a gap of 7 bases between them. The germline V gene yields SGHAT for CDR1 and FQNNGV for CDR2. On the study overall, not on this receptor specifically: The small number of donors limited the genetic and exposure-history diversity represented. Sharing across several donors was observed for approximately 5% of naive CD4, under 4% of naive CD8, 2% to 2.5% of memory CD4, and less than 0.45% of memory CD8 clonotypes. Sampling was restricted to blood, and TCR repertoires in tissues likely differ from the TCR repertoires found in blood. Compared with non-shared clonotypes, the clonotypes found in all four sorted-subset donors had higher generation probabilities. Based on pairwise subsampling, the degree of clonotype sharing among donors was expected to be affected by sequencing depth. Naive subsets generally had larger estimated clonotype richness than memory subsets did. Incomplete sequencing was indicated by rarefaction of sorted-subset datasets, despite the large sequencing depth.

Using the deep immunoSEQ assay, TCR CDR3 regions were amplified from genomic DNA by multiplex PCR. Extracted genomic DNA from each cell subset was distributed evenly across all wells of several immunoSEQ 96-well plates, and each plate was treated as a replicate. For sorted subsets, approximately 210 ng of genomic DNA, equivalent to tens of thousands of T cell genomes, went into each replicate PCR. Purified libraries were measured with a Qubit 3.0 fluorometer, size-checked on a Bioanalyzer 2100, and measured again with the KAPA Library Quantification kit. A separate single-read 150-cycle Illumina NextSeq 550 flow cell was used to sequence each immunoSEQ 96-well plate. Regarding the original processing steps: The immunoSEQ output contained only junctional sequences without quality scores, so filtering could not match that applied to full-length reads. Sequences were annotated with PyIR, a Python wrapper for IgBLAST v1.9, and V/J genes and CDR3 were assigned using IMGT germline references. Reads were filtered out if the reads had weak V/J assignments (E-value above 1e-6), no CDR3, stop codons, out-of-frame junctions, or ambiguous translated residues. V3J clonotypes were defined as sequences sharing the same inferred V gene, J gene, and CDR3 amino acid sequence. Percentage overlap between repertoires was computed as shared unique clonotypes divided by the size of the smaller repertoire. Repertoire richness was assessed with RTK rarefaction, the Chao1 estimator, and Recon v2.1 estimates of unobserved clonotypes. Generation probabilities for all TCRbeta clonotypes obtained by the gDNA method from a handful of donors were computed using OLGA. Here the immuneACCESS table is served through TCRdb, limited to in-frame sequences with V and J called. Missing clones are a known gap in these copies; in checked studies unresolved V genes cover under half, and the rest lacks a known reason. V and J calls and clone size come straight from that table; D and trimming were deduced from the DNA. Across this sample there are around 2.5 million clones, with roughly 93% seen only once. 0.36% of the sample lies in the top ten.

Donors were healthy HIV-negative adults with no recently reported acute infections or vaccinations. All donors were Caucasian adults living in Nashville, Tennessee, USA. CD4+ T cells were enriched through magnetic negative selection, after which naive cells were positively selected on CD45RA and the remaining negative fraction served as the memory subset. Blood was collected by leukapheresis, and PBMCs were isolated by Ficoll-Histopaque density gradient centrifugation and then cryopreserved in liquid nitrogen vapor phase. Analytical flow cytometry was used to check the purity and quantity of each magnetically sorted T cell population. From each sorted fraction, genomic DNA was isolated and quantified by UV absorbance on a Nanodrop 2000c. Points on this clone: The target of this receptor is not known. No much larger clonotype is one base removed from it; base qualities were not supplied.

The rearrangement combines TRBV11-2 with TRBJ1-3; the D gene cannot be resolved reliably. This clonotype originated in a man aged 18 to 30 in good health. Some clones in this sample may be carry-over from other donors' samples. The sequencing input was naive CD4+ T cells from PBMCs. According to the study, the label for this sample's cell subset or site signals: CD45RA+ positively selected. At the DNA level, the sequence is TGTGCCAGCAGCTTAAACAGCAGAAACACCATATATTTT. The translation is CASSLNSRNTIYF. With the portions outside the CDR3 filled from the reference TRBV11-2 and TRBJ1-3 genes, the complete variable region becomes EAGVAQSPRYKIIEKRQSVAFWCNPISGHATLYWYQQILGQGPKLLIQFQNNGVVDDSQLPKDRFSAERLKGVDSTLKIQPAKLEDSAVYLCASSLNSRNTIYFGEGSWLTVV.